Below, 21 T cell receptor beta chains from the same sample are listed, as sequenced in a study of CD8 T cells in cerebrospinal fluid in Alzheimer's disease. TCRdb re-called the 10x single-cell sequencing reads; one entry per CDR3 protein, DNA not given. The specimen's table records about 1,500 distinct CDR3 sequences. What was sequenced was cerebrospinal fluid. These receptors were collected from a human donor with mild cognitive impairment.

This clonotype is deemed medium-sized by its frequency. The chain carries TRBV6-6 and TRBJ1-2. The germline CDR1 and CDR2 sequences are MNHNY and SVGAGI (reference sequence). The CDR3 is made up of 15 amino acids. CDR3 protein: CASSYLAATNYGYTF.

This chain uses TRBV6-6 with TRBJ2-2; as DNA is missing, the TRBD1 call by TCRdb cannot be tested. The CDR3 has 13 residues. Germline CDR1 MNHNY, CDR2 SVGAGI (reference sequence). The CDR3: CASSYAPTGELFF.

In terms of frequency, this clonotype is large. The chain couples TRBV2 to TRBJ2-4. This CDR3 is 14 amino acids long. Germline CDR1 reads SNHLY; CDR2 reads FYNNEI. This CDR3 is CASSEDSVKNIQYF.

The chain has TRBV21-1 and TRBJ2-2; no DNA is available, so the TRBD1 call from TCRdb remains unchecked. TRBV21-1 is a known pseudogene. The CDR3 has 18 residues. CDR3 sequence reads: CASSKGYKGGNYTGELFF.

This clonotype shows up as medium-sized by frequency. The chain links TRBV5-1 to TRBJ2-7; TCRdb indicates TRBD1, and absent DNA this call remains unverified. This CDR3 is built from 16 residues. CDR1 is SGHRS and CDR2 is YFSETQ in the germline V gene. CDR3 in amino acids: CASSRDRVTQTSEQYF.

This clonotype is called medium-sized (0.01 to 0.1%) based on its frequency. This chain links TRBV6-1 with TRBJ2-7; the TCRdb call, TRBD2, lacks DNA for checking. The CDR3 contains 16 residues. Germline loops: CDR1 MNHNS, CDR2 SASEGT. The CDR3 here is CASSESRRSVSYEQYF.

This chain joins TRBV4-3 and TRBJ2-7; absent DNA, TCRdb's TRBD1 call cannot be checked. The CDR3 loop spans 14 amino acids. Germline V gene data show CDR1 as LGHNA and CDR2 as YSLEER. The CDR3 is CASSPSGTPYEQYF.

Considering frequency, this clonotype is medium-sized. The rearrangement links TRBV20-1 to TRBJ2-4; TCRdb proposes TRBD1, but this gene call is untestable without DNA. Germline CDR1 reads DFQATT; CDR2 reads SNEGSKA (reference sequence). This CDR3 is built from 15 residues. This CDR3 reads CSARDGPAGVNIQYF.

This clonotype registers medium-sized by frequency. The chain joins TRBV28 to TRBJ1-2; with no DNA, the TCRdb D assignment of TRBD1 cannot be verified. The CDR3 consists of 17 residues. Germline values: CDR1 MDHEN, CDR2 SYDVKM. This chain's CDR3 is CASSSPTDRRSNYGYTF.

Its frequency marks this clonotype as medium-sized. V gene TRBV19 combines with J gene TRBJ2-7; TCRdb reports TRBD2, a call that lacks DNA to check it against. The CDR3 is 15 residues long. Germline lookup yields CDR1 LNHDA and CDR2 SQIVND (reference sequence). The CDR3 sequence: CASSLLAGGEGEQYF.

Its frequency marks this clonotype as medium-sized (0.01 to 0.1%). The J gene is TRBJ1-4, the V gene TRBV11-2; TCRdb proposes TRBD1, but this gene call is untestable without DNA. CDR3 size: 15 residues. The germline V gene has CDR1 SGHAT and CDR2 FQNNGV. CDR3 amino acids: CASSAGQEELEKLFF.

This clonotype is medium-sized (0.01 to 0.1%) by frequency. The rearrangement joins TRBV19 to TRBJ1-4; TCRdb returns TRBD1, unconfirmable since there is no DNA. This CDR3 is built from 14 residues. CDR1 and CDR2 from the germline V gene are LNHDA and SQIVND (reference sequence). CDR3: CASSSRTGREKLFF.

This clonotype ranks as medium-sized in terms of frequency. The chain couples TRBV12-3 or TRBV12-4 to TRBJ1-4; there is no DNA to check the TCRdb D call of TRBD1. The CDR3 extends over 16 amino acids. The CDR3 here is CASSLEGAGSNEKLFF.

In terms of frequency, this clonotype is medium-sized (0.01 to 0.1%). This chain links TRBV5-1 with TRBJ1-2; the D call from TCRdb, TRBD1, cannot be confirmed without DNA. The CDR3 spans 14 residues. Germline-derived CDR1 and CDR2 are SGHRS and YFSETQ. The CDR3: CASSLDRGNYGYTF. Drawing the rest from reference TRBV5-1 and TRBJ1-2, the complete variable domain is KAGVTQTPRYLIKTRGQQVTLSCSPISGHRSVSWYQQTPGQGLQFLFEYFSETQRNKGNFPGRFSGRQFSNSRSEMNVSTLELGDSALYLCASSLDRGNYGYTFGSGTRLTVV.

Frequency places this clonotype as medium-sized. The chain uses TRBV2 and TRBJ2-5; the TCRdb call, TRBD1, lacks DNA for checking. Germline loops: CDR1 SNHLY, CDR2 FYNNEI. The CDR3 totals 14 residues. CDR3 amino acids: CASSSGQGIETQYF. The full variable domain, its missing parts supplied by reference TRBV2 and TRBJ2-5, is EPEVTQTPSHQVTQMGQEVILRCVPISNHLYFYWYRQILGQKVEFLVSFYNNEISEKSEIFDDQFSVERPDGSNFTLKIRSTKLEDSAMYFCASSSGQGIETQYFGPGTRLLVL.

Measured by frequency, this clonotype is large. The V call is TRBV20-1, the J call TRBJ2-5; TCRdb gives TRBD1 as the D gene, but with no DNA this cannot be confirmed. This CDR3 spans 16 amino acids. Germline assignment: CDR1 DFQATT and CDR2 SNEGSKA (reference sequence). The CDR3 sequence: CSASRTGTPDQETQYF.

The CDR3 protein is CASRTAPIDTQYF. The rearrangement joins TRBV28 to TRBJ2-3; TCRdb's D gene call, TRBD1, goes unchecked for lack of DNA. CDR1 and CDR2 (germline): MDHEN, SYDVKM. This CDR3 has 13 amino acids.

The chain recombines TRBV18 with TRBJ2-3. Germline CDR1 KGHSH, CDR2 LQKENI. This CDR3 has 13 residues. The CDR3 spells CASSPTSADTQYF.

This clonotype registers medium-sized (0.01 to 0.1%) by frequency. The rearrangement joins TRBV28 to TRBJ2-4; the D call of TRBD2 rests on TCRdb alone, since no DNA is present to check it. There are 16 residues in the CDR3. Germline CDR1 reads MDHEN; CDR2 reads SYDVKM. The chain's CDR3 is CASSFWAGPRENIQYF.

This clonotype is labeled medium-sized based on frequency. The J gene is TRBJ2-7, the V gene TRBV19. The germline V gene encodes CDR1 LNHDA and CDR2 SQIVND (reference sequence). The CDR3 length is 12 residues. The CDR3 protein is CASTDSTYEQYF.

The genes are TRBV10-2 and TRBJ2-1. The length of the CDR3 is 13 residues. Germline V gene data show CDR1 as WSHSY and CDR2 as SAAADI. The chain's CDR3 is CASSEATSKKQFF.